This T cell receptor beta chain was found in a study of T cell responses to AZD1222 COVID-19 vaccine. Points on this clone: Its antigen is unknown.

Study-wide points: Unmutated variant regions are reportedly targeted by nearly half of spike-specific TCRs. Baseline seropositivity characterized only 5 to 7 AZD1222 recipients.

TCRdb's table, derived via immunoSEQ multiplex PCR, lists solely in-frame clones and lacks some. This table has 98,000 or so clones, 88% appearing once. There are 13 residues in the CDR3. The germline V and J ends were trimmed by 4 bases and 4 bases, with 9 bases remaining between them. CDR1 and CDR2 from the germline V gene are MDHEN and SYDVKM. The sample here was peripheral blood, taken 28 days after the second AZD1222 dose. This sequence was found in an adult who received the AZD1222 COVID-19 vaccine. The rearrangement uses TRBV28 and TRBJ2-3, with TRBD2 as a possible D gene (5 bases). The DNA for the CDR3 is TGTGCCAGCAGTTCGCGGGCGCCAGATACGCAGTATTTT. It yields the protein CASSSRAPDTQYF.